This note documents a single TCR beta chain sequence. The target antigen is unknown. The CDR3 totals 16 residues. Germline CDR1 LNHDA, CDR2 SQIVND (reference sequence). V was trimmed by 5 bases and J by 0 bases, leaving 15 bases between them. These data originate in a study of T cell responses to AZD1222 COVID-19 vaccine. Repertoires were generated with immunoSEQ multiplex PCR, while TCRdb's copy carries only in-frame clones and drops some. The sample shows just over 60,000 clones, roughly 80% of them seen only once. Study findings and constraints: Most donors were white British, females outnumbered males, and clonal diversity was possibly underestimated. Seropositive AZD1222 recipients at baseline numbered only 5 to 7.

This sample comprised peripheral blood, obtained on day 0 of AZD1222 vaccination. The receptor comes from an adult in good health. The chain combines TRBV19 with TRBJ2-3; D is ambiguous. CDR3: CASSSPQQTSTDTQYF. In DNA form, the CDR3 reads TGTGCCAGTAGTTCCCCCCAACAAACTAGCACAGATACGCAGTATTTT. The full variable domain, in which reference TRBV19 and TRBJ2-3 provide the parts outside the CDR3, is DGGITQSPKYLFRKEGQNVTLSCEQNLNHDAMYWYRQDPGQGLRLIYYSQIVNDFQKGDIAEGYSVSREKKESFPLTVTSAQKNPTAFYLCASSSPQQTSTDTQYFGPGTRLTVL.